These 2 T cell receptor beta chains share one sample of origin, sequenced in a study of control samples from healthy donors and cancer patients. Repertoires were generated with immunoSEQ multiplex PCR, while TCRdb's copy carries only in-frame clones and drops some. The data hold some 200,000 clones, with roughly 93% observed a single time. The sequencing input was blood. These receptors came from a man aged 18-30 years in good health.

The table lists this clone with a count of one. The CDR3 is CASSLRDRNTEAFF. The CDR3 region has the DNA TGTGCCAGCAGCTTGAGGGACAGAAACACTGAAGCTTTCTTT. V and J are TRBV5-4 and TRBJ1-1; 7 bases fit TRBD1. The V gene's germline CDR1 is SGHNT and CDR2 YYREEE (reference sequence). The CDR3 spans 14 residues. J was trimmed by 2 bases and V by 1 base; bases with no gene match: 2.

The V and J genes are TRBV29-1 and TRBJ2-5, with TRBD1 identical over 9 bases. The germline V gene encodes CDR1 SQVTM and CDR2 ANQGSEA. J gave up 5 bases and V 4 bases, and 11 bases lay outside the gene matches. The CDR3 covers 15 residues. The CDR3 region is CSVAREQGAGETQYF. The CDR3 DNA sequence: TGCAGCGTTGCTAGAGAACAGGGGGCGGGCGAGACCCAGTACTTC. The complete variable domain, with remaining parts taken from reference TRBV29-1 and TRBJ2-5, reads SAVISQKPSRDICQRGTSLTIQCQVDSQVTMMFWYRQQPGQSLTLIATANQGSEATYESGFVIDKFPISRPNLTFSTLTVSNMSPEDSSIYLCSVAREQGAGETQYFGPGTRLLVL.